These 2 T cell receptor beta chains were sequenced from one sample in a study of blood T cell repertoires in COVID-19. Profiled with immunoSEQ multiplex PCR; TCRdb holds only in-frame clones, not every one. The sample contains 120,000 or so clones, roughly 82% of which appear only once. The sample consisted of peripheral blood. The receptors come from a human donor in a cohort sampled during active COVID-19.

This chain joins TRBV2 and TRBJ2-3; 13 bases line up with TRBD2. Germline V gene data show CDR1 as SNHLY and CDR2 as FYNNEI. V lost 6 bases, J lost 2 bases, and 8 bases stayed unmatched. CDR3 size: 17 residues. The CDR3: CASRIELAGGTTDTQYF. The DNA of the CDR3 is TGTGCCAGCAGGATCGAACTAGCGGGGGGGACCACAGATACGCAGTATTTT.

The rearrangement joins TRBV7-9 to TRBJ1-1; no clear D gene. V was pared by 3 bases and J by 6 bases, with 5 bases between. Germline V gives CDR1 SEHNR, CDR2 FQNEAQ (reference sequence). This CDR3 comprises 11 residues. For the CDR3, the DNA is TGTGCCAGCAGCTTTGTCGCTGAAGCTTTCTTT. Protein sequence: CASSFVAEAFF. Variable domain in full (rest from reference TRBV7-9 and TRBJ1-1): DTGVSQNPRHKITKRGQNVTFRCDPISEHNRLYWYRQTLGQGPEFLTYFQNEAQLEKSRLLSDRFSAERPKGSFSTLEIQRTEQGDSAMYLCASSFVAEAFFGQGTRLTVV.